The rows below give T cell receptor beta chains drawn from one sample of a study of blood T cell repertoires in COVID-19. Profiling relied on immunoSEQ multiplex PCR, and the TCRdb table lists in-frame clones only, not all of them. Here the sample spans more than 95,000 clones, 65% to 85% being singletons. The sample comprised peripheral blood. The source is an elderly man with active or convalescent COVID-19. The CDR3 runs from the conserved cysteine through the conserved F or W. The order of the fields is CDR3 DNA, CDR3 protein, clone size, D gene, J gene, V gene. D genes are given only for firm matches. The size entry is marked missing in some rows and otherwise reads once, few, many or a size class.

CDR3 DNA: TGTGCCTGGAGTGACGCCGCGGCTCACTTC
CDR3 protein: CAWSDAAAHF
clone size: NA
D gene: NA
J gene: TRBJ1-2
V gene: TRBV30

CDR3 DNA: TGTGCCAGCAGCTCCCTCTCAGATTCACCCCTCCACTTT
CDR3 protein: CASSSLSDSPLHF
clone size: NA
D gene: NA
J gene: TRBJ1-6
V gene: TRBV3-1/TRBV3-2

CDR3 DNA: TGTGCCACCCACAGGGAGGGGCGAGAGACCCAGTACTTC
CDR3 protein: CATHREGRETQYF
clone size: NA
D gene: NA
J gene: TRBJ2-5
V gene: TRBV5-6

CDR3 DNA: TGTGCCAGCAGTGTAGAGATAGGGGAGGGGTATCGGCCCCAGCATTTT
CDR3 protein: CASSVEIGEGYRPQHF
clone size: NA
D gene: NA
J gene: TRBJ1-5
V gene: TRBV6-1

CDR3 DNA: TGTGCCACCAGCAGAGATCAGGGACAGAGCTCTGGGGCCAACGTCCTGACTTTC
CDR3 protein: CATSRDQGQSSGANVLTF
clone size: once
D gene: TRBD1
J gene: TRBJ2-6
V gene: TRBV15

CDR3 DNA: TGTGCCATCAGGCCAACAGGGAATGAGCAGTTCTTC
CDR3 protein: CAIRPTGNEQFF
clone size: few
D gene: NA
J gene: TRBJ2-1
V gene: TRBV10-3

CDR3 DNA: TGCGCCAGCAGCTCCCCCCCCTCTATGGAGACCCAGTACTTC
CDR3 protein: CASSSPPSMETQYF
clone size: few
D gene: NA
J gene: TRBJ2-5
V gene: TRBV5-1

CDR3 DNA: TGTGCCAGCAAAGGACAGGGAACGGTCTGGACTGAAGCTTTCTTT
CDR3 protein: CASKGQGTVWTEAFF
clone size: NA
D gene: TRBD1
J gene: TRBJ1-1
V gene: TRBV2

CDR3 DNA: TGTGCCAGCAGTTACTCGGCTAGCGGGGGGTCTAGGGAGCAGTACTTC
CDR3 protein: CASSYSASGGSREQYF
clone size: NA
D gene: TRBD2
J gene: TRBJ2-7
V gene: TRBV6-5

CDR3 DNA: TGTGCCAGCAGTTGGGACCGCGGGACCCCCTTCCGCACCATATATTTT
CDR3 protein: CASSWDRGTPFRTIYF
clone size: NA
D gene: NA
J gene: TRBJ1-3
V gene: TRBV6-5

CDR3 DNA: TGTGCCAGCAGCTTGGCCTGGTCCAGGATGGGCAATCAGCCCCAGCATTTT
CDR3 protein: CASSLAWSRMGNQPQHF
clone size: NA
D gene: NA
J gene: TRBJ1-5
V gene: TRBV6-2/TRBV6-3

CDR3 DNA: TGTGCCAGTAAGGGACAACAGGGTGGCACTGAAGCTTTCTTT
CDR3 protein: CASKGQQGGTEAFF
clone size: NA
D gene: NA
J gene: TRBJ1-1
V gene: TRBV6-5

CDR3 DNA: TGTGCCAGCAGCCGACTAGCGGGGGGGATCACCGGGGAGCTGTTTTTT
CDR3 protein: CASSRLAGGITGELFF
clone size: NA
D gene: TRBD2
J gene: TRBJ2-2
V gene: TRBV2

CDR3 DNA: TGTGCCAGCAGTAGCCAAACGAGACTAGCGAGGCACAATGAGCAGTTCTTC
CDR3 protein: CASSSQTRLARHNEQFF
clone size: NA
D gene: TRBD2
J gene: TRBJ2-1
V gene: TRBV6-2/TRBV6-3

CDR3 DNA: TGTGCCAGCAGCTTTGGACAGGTCCCCGAGCAGTACTTC
CDR3 protein: CASSFGQVPEQYF
clone size: once
D gene: TRBD1
J gene: TRBJ2-7
V gene: TRBV7-9

CDR3 DNA: TGTGCCAGTAGTATACCTACAGGGTCCGGTGGGCCCCAGCATTTT
CDR3 protein: CASSIPTGSGGPQHF
clone size: NA
D gene: NA
J gene: TRBJ1-5
V gene: TRBV19

CDR3 DNA: TGTGCCCGCGAGGGGGGGGAAGACTCTGGAAACACCATATATTTT
CDR3 protein: CAREGGEDSGNTIYF
clone size: NA
D gene: NA
J gene: TRBJ1-3
V gene: TRBV19

CDR3 DNA: TGTGCCACGCAAGCAGGTGCGAGGGATCCCTACAATGAGCAGTTCTTC
CDR3 protein: CATQAGARDPYNEQFF
clone size: NA
D gene: NA
J gene: TRBJ2-1
V gene: TRBV24-1

CDR3 DNA: TGTGCCAGCAGCGAGCAGCGGGGAAAGGAGCTGTTTTTT
CDR3 protein: CASSEQRGKELFF
clone size: NA
D gene: TRBD2
J gene: TRBJ2-2
V gene: TRBV6-5

CDR3 DNA: TGTGCCAGCAGTTTAACGGGGGTCTTAAGCACAGATACGCAGTATTTT
CDR3 protein: CASSLTGVLSTDTQYF
clone size: NA
D gene: NA
J gene: TRBJ2-3
V gene: TRBV28

CDR3 DNA: TGTGCCAGCAGCGCGGGAGGAGGGGCCGGCCCCTACAATGAGCAGTTCTTC
CDR3 protein: CASSAGGGAGPYNEQFF
clone size: NA
D gene: TRBD2
J gene: TRBJ2-1
V gene: TRBV9

CDR3 DNA: TGTGCCAGCAATTCTGGGGGCGTACAGCTCTATGGCTACACCTTC
CDR3 protein: CASNSGGVQLYGYTF
clone size: once
D gene: NA
J gene: TRBJ1-2
V gene: TRBV2

CDR3 DNA: TGTGCCAGCTCACCGTACAGCGGAGCTAACACCGGGGAGCTGTTTTTT
CDR3 protein: CASSPYSGANTGELFF
clone size: NA
D gene: NA
J gene: TRBJ2-2
V gene: TRBV18

CDR3 DNA: TGTGCCAGCAGCTTAGTTGCGGGGTCATACAATGAGCAGTTCTTC
CDR3 protein: CASSLVAGSYNEQFF
clone size: once
D gene: NA
J gene: TRBJ2-1
V gene: TRBV7-6

CDR3 DNA: TGTGCCAGCAGCTTTAGCGGGGGGCCCGCAGATACGCAGTATTTT
CDR3 protein: CASSFSGGPADTQYF
clone size: NA
D gene: TRBD2
J gene: TRBJ2-3
V gene: TRBV7-6

CDR3 DNA: TGTGCCTGGAGTGTAAAGGGGTTCGATTCACCCCTCCACTTT
CDR3 protein: CAWSVKGFDSPLHF
clone size: NA
D gene: NA
J gene: TRBJ1-6
V gene: TRBV30

CDR3 DNA: TGTGCCAGTTGGAGGGACTATGGCTACACCTTC
CDR3 protein: CASWRDYGYTF
clone size: NA
D gene: NA
J gene: TRBJ1-2
V gene: TRBV19

CDR3 DNA: TGTGCCAGCAGTTTATTTGACAGGGTTAGCGAGCAGTACTTC
CDR3 protein: CASSLFDRVSEQYF
clone size: NA
D gene: TRBD1
J gene: TRBJ2-7
V gene: TRBV28

CDR3 DNA: TGTGCCAGTAGTATCCAGGACAGGGGCCCCTACGAGCAGTACTTC
CDR3 protein: CASSIQDRGPYEQYF
clone size: NA
D gene: TRBD1
J gene: TRBJ2-7
V gene: TRBV19

CDR3 DNA: TGTGCCAGCAGCAAAGCTTCGGGTGGACAGGACGGCCTCGGGGAGCTGTTTTTT
CDR3 protein: CASSKASGGQDGLGELFF
clone size: NA
D gene: NA
J gene: TRBJ2-2
V gene: TRBV21-1

CDR3 DNA: TGTGCCAGCTACTCTCTGAGGGCCAACGTCCTGACTTTC
CDR3 protein: CASYSLRANVLTF
clone size: once
D gene: NA
J gene: TRBJ2-6
V gene: TRBV9

CDR3 DNA: TGTGCCAGCAGCCCACAAGGCCGGGTTGGCTACACCTTC
CDR3 protein: CASSPQGRVGYTF
clone size: NA
D gene: NA
J gene: TRBJ1-2
V gene: TRBV13

CDR3 DNA: TGTGCCAGCAGCTCAGGGTCAGATCAGCCCCAGCATTTT
CDR3 protein: CASSSGSDQPQHF
clone size: few
D gene: NA
J gene: TRBJ1-5
V gene: TRBV7-2

CDR3 DNA: TGTGCCAGTGTTGAAGAAGGACAGATCTCTGGAAACACCATATATTTT
CDR3 protein: CASVEEGQISGNTIYF
clone size: NA
D gene: NA
J gene: TRBJ1-3
V gene: TRBV19

CDR3 DNA: TGTGCCAGCAGTGAGGTGACGTTGGGTGAAAAACTGTTTTTT
CDR3 protein: CASSEVTLGEKLFF
clone size: NA
D gene: NA
J gene: TRBJ1-4
V gene: TRBV6-2/TRBV6-3

CDR3 DNA: TGTGCCAGCAGTGAGGGCGGGGGATACTACGAGCAGTACTTC
CDR3 protein: CASSEGGGYYEQYF
clone size: NA
D gene: TRBD2
J gene: TRBJ2-7
V gene: TRBV2

CDR3 DNA: TGTGCCAGCAGTGAAGCGCGCGGTCCTCGAAACACCATATATTTT
CDR3 protein: CASSEARGPRNTIYF
clone size: few
D gene: NA
J gene: TRBJ1-3
V gene: TRBV2

CDR3 DNA: TGTGCCAGCAGACCCCGGGGTGATAGGGAAAAACTGTTTTTT
CDR3 protein: CASRPRGDREKLFF
clone size: NA
D gene: NA
J gene: TRBJ1-4
V gene: TRBV5-8

CDR3 DNA: TGTGCCAGCAGTTTCGTATACAGGGGGCTCTACGAGCAGTACTTC
CDR3 protein: CASSFVYRGLYEQYF
clone size: NA
D gene: TRBD1
J gene: TRBJ2-7
V gene: TRBV6-2/TRBV6-3

CDR3 DNA: TGTGCCATCAGTGAGTCCCGGGGAGGCGGTGAAAAACTGTTTTTT
CDR3 protein: CAISESRGGGEKLFF
clone size: NA
D gene: NA
J gene: TRBJ1-4
V gene: TRBV10-3

CDR3 DNA: TGTGCCAGCAGTTTGCGGGGGGCGACCTCTAGCACAGATACGCAGTATTTT
CDR3 protein: CASSLRGATSSTDTQYF
clone size: once
D gene: TRBD2
J gene: TRBJ2-3
V gene: TRBV28

CDR3 DNA: TGCGCCAGCAGCAATGACAGGGGGCTAGGAAACACCATATATTTT
CDR3 protein: CASSNDRGLGNTIYF
clone size: NA
D gene: TRBD1
J gene: TRBJ1-3
V gene: TRBV4-3

CDR3 DNA: TGTGCCAGTAGTCCCTCAGGGGGCACTGAAGCTTTCTTT
CDR3 protein: CASSPSGGTEAFF
clone size: NA
D gene: TRBD1
J gene: TRBJ1-1
V gene: TRBV19

CDR3 DNA: TGTGCCAGCAGCCCCCAGACAGGGTACGAGCAGTACTTC
CDR3 protein: CASSPQTGYEQYF
clone size: few
D gene: TRBD1
J gene: TRBJ2-7
V gene: TRBV7-2

CDR3 DNA: TGTGCCACGGGGGAGCGGGGGGGCACAGATACGCAGTATTTT
CDR3 protein: CATGERGGTDTQYF
clone size: NA
D gene: TRBD2
J gene: TRBJ2-3
V gene: TRBV7-9

CDR3 DNA: TGTGCCTGGAGTGTCGGTGTGGTCGGTGGCTCCTATAATTCACCCCTCCACTTT
CDR3 protein: CAWSVGVVGGSYNSPLHF
clone size: NA
D gene: NA
J gene: TRBJ1-6
V gene: TRBV30

CDR3 DNA: TGTGCCAGCACCCCTGGGACTAGCGGGGGAACCGAGCAGTACTTC
CDR3 protein: CASTPGTSGGTEQYF
clone size: once
D gene: TRBD2
J gene: TRBJ2-7
V gene: TRBV6-5

CDR3 DNA: TGCGCCAGCACAGTTCCCATAGGCAGGGGGAATTACGAGCAGTACTTC
CDR3 protein: CASTVPIGRGNYEQYF
clone size: NA
D gene: TRBD1
J gene: TRBJ2-7
V gene: TRBV10-2